This entry describes one TCR beta chain. This clonotype occurred a few times. Its antigen target is currently unknown. Base qualities were left out, and no much larger clone turns up one base away. These data are taken from a study of T cells after yellow fever vaccination (dated by TCRdb to the late 2010s). Notes on the research overall: The SMART-Seq v4 Ultra Low Input RNA kit was used to prepare libraries from fractions with low cell numbers. Bulk PBMC replicates and cell subsets were isolated from blood drawn at multiple timepoints before and after both primary and secondary immunization. To track T-cell clones before and after primary and booster YFV17D yellow fever vaccination, bulk TCR alpha and beta repertoires were sequenced longitudinally. The cohort comprised two healthy male donors, one aged 18 to 30 and one aged 30 to 40 years. The research as a whole found: Because the study included only two donors, the extent to which the findings can be generalized is limited. Most clones expanded after primary vaccination (approximately 97% of CD4 and roughly 88% of CD8) were re-detected after the booster, suggesting that broad memory maintenance occurred. The secondary T-cell response was found to be weaker but faster than the primary response, with a peak reached on day 5 rather than on day 15. A small share of clonotypes was detected in both CD4 and CD8 compartments, with the overlap likely arising from convergent recombination. FACS-sorted repertoires could contain abundant contaminating clonotypes from the bulk population, so computational filtering was required.

The treatment or condition label of this sample denotes: live attenuated yellow fever vaccine strain. A standard Ficoll-Paque protocol was used to isolate PBMCs from peripheral blood. Dynabeads CD4 and CD8 positive selection kits were used to isolate the CD4 and CD8 T-cell fractions. TriZol was used to extract RNA from bulk PBMCs, from CD4 and CD8 fractions, and from dextramer-positive and dextramer-negative fractions. TCR cDNA was synthesized by 5'RACE template switching, which introduced a universal primer site and unique molecular identifiers. cDNA synthesis was primed from both the TCR alpha and TCR beta constant segments. Library amplification involved two PCR steps, and the second step added sample barcodes and sequencing adapters. Sequencing of libraries was done on Illumina HiSeq 2500 (2x100 bp) or NovaSeq (2x150 bp). In the paper's pipeline: MIGEC was used to demultiplex reads and collapse the reads into UMI consensus sequences, and MiXCR was used for V(D)J alignment. Clonotypes responding to the vaccine were identified with edgeR on replicate PBMC samples, with the criteria of FDR below 0.01 and a log2 fold change above 5 up to day 15. CD4 or CD8 identity was assigned to each bulk clonotype according to whether the clonotype was present at higher abundance in the sequenced CD4 repertoire or the sequenced CD8 repertoire. The public reads were run again by TCRdb, first through fastp at Q25 and then through MiXCR, and only productive beta chains were kept. Here each entry gathers all rows of one CDR3 protein and keeps the most common genes and DNA. TCRdb's processing, not the authors', yielded these V and J calls. This sample comprises 60,000 to 95,000 distinct CDR3 sequences, about 7.2% of them detected only once. The top ten clonotypes cover roughly 29% of the sample.

The origin of this receptor is a man in his late teens or twenties who received the YFV17D yellow fever vaccine. Source: CD8+ T cells sorted from PBMCs, taken roughly 10 days after the first yellow fever vaccination.

CDR3 protein: CASSQDLSMTSTGELFF. The base sequence is TGCGCCAGCAGCCAAGATCTGTCTATGACGAGCACCGGGGAGCTGTTTTTT. The chain is made from TRBV4-3 and TRBJ2-2; too little of a D gene remains to name it. Looking up the germline V gene yields CDR1 LGHNA and CDR2 YSLEER. Inclusive of the bounding cysteine and phenylalanine, the CDR3 is 17 residues long. The sequence is cut down to CDR3 DNA, 51 bases in frame from base 1. V gives up 0 bases and J gives up 4 bases, and the segment between their germline ends measures 15 bases.